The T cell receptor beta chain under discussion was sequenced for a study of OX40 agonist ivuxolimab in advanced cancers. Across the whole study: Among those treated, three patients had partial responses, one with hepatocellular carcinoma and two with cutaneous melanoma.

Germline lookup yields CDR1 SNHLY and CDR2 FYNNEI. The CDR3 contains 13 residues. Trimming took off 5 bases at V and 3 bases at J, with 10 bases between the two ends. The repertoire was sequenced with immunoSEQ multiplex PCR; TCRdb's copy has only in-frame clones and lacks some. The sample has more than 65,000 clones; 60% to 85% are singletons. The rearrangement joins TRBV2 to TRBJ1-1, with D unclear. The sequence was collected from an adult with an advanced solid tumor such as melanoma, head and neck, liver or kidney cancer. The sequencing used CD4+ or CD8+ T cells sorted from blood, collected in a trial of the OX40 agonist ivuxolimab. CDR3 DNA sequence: TGTGCCAGCAGTACCGAGAGAGACACTGAAGCTTTCTTT. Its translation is CASSTERDTEAFF.